These 17 T cell receptor beta chains were sequenced from one sample in a study of radiotherapy plus CTLA-4 blockade in lung cancer. Method: immunoSEQ multiplex PCR; TCRdb's copy keeps in-frame clones and lacks some. The sample lists around 80,000 clones; around 86% were seen once. Specimen: peripheral blood, collected from a patient treated with radiotherapy plus ipilimumab. These receptors all come from a human donor with non-small cell lung cancer who had stable disease on radiotherapy plus ipilimumab.

A few counts support this clone. This chain connects TRBV19 to TRBJ2-1; 11 bases map to TRBD2. The junction had 2 bases not matched to a gene; V was cut back by 3 bases and J by 13 bases. The V gene's germline CDR1 is LNHDA and CDR2 SQIVND (reference sequence). The CDR3 totals 12 residues. The CDR3 bases are TGTGCCAGTAGTATGGGACTAGCGGCACAGTTCTTC. It codes for CASSMGLAAQFF. The full variable domain, with the rest looked up from reference TRBV19 and TRBJ2-1, is DGGITQSPKYLFRKEGQNVTLSCEQNLNHDAMYWYRQDPGQGLRLIYYSQIVNDFQKGDIAEGYSVSREKKESFPLTVTSAQKNPTAFYLCASSMGLAAQFFGPGTRLTVL.

The chain uses TRBV27 and TRBJ2-7; D might be TRBD2 (6 bases). Looked up from germline, CDR1 is MNHEY and CDR2 is SMNVEV (reference sequence). This CDR3 has 14 amino acids. V gave up 6 bases and J gave up 2 bases, with 14 bases separating them. CDR3 sequence (DNA): TGTGCCAGCAGGCGGTCGGGGGAGCCCTACGAGCAGTACTTC. Amino acid sequence: CASRRSGEPYEQYF.

The chain recombines TRBV5-1 with TRBJ2-4; tentatively, D is TRBD2 (7 bases). V was clipped by 2 bases and J by 5 bases, with 14 bases between them. The germline gives CDR1 SGHRS, CDR2 YFSETQ. CDR3 length: 15 amino acids. CDR3 region: CASSFFGGLENIQYF. Written as DNA, the CDR3 is TGCGCCAGCAGCTTTTTCGGGGGGCTGGAAAACATTCAGTACTTC.

J is TRBJ1-1 and V is TRBV30, with 8 bases aligning to TRBD1. This CDR3 spans 15 amino acids. In germline, CDR1 is GTSNPN, CDR2 SVGIG (reference sequence). V lost 4 bases and J lost 0; bases outside the gene matches: 7. The DNA for the CDR3 is TGTGCCTGGATTAAGGGACAGGCGATGAACACTGAAGCTTTCTTT. It is translated as CAWIKGQAMNTEAFF.

The chain links TRBV28 to TRBJ1-5, with D maybe TRBD1 (5 bases). The CDR3 extends over 14 amino acids. The germline V gene encodes CDR1 MDHEN and CDR2 SYDVKM. Trimming removed 4 bases at V and 4 bases at J, with 11 bases between. The CDR3 reads CASSSLGLNQPQHF. In nucleotides, the CDR3 is TGTGCCAGCAGTTCATTGGGGCTTAATCAGCCCCAGCATTTT. Looking up the rest from reference TRBV28 and TRBJ1-5 gives the full variable domain: DVKVTQSSRYLVKRTGEKVFLECVQDMDHENMFWYRQDPGLGLRLIYFSYDVKMKEKGDIPEGYSVSREKKERFSLILESASTNQTSMYLCASSSLGLNQPQHFGDGTRLSIL.

This chain links TRBV5-4 with TRBJ2-4, with D unclear. The CDR3 is 15 residues long. Germline CDR1 reads SGHNT; CDR2 reads YYREEE (reference sequence). Trimming took off 2 bases at V and 4 bases at J, with 13 bases between the two ends. CDR3 sequence reads: CASSLERGRKNIQYF. CDR3 DNA: TGTGCCAGCAGCTTAGAGCGTGGTAGAAAAAACATTCAGTACTTC. Combining the CDR3 with reference TRBV5-4 and TRBJ2-4 gives the whole variable domain ETGVTQSPTHLIKTRGQQVTLRCSSQSGHNTVSWYQQALGQGPQFIFQYYREEENGRGNFPPRFSGLQFPNYSSELNVNALELDDSALYLCASSLERGRKNIQYFGAGTRLSVL.

The gene calls are TRBV7-6 and TRBJ1-6; D not resolved. The length of the CDR3 is 13 residues. The germline V and J ends were trimmed by 0 bases and 6 bases, with 3 bases remaining between them. The germline gives CDR1 SGHVS, CDR2 FNYEAQ. CDR3 residues: CASSLAGNSPLHF. The CDR3 DNA sequence: TGTGCCAGCAGCTTAGCTGGTAATTCACCCCTCCACTTT. The variable domain in full, with the rest retrieved from reference TRBV7-6 and TRBJ1-6, is GAGVSQSPRYKVTKRGQDVALRCDPISGHVSLYWYRQALGQGPEFLTYFNYEAQQDKSGLPNDRFSAERPEGSISTLTIQRTEQRDSAMYRCASSLAGNSPLHFGNGTRLTVT.

This clone was seen a handful of times. Here the CDR3 DNA reads TGTGCCAGCAGTACGAACCCCGGGACTAGCTACAATGAGCAGTTCTTC. Its protein is CASSTNPGTSYNEQFF. The chain employs TRBV6-6 and TRBJ2-1, with 8 bases identical to TRBD2. Trimming removed 5 bases from V and 3 bases from J; junction bases left unmatched: 9. Germline V gene data show CDR1 as MNHNY and CDR2 as SVGAGI (reference sequence). The CDR3 is 16 amino acids.

The chain carries TRBV5-1 and TRBJ2-5, with 8 bases aligning to TRBD2. J lost 5 bases, V lost 4 bases, and 16 bases had no gene match. From germline, CDR1 is SGHRS and CDR2 YFSETQ. The CDR3 runs to 17 residues. The chain's CDR3 is CASSPRGGGGPRETQYF. CDR3 DNA sequence: TGCGCCAGCAGCCCGAGGGGAGGCGGGGGGCCCCGGGAGACCCAGTACTTC.

This clone has a handful of counts. The V gene is TRBV7-9, the J gene TRBJ1-6, with D possibly being TRBD1 (6 bases). Germline assignment: CDR1 SEHNR and CDR2 FQNEAQ (reference sequence). Trimming removed 5 bases at V and 8 bases at J, with 19 bases between. The CDR3 contains 16 residues. CDR3 loop: CASSPRGEEADSPLHF. The CDR3 region has the DNA TGTGCCAGCAGCCCAAGGGGGGAGGAGGCTGATTCACCCCTCCACTTT.

This chain joins TRBV5-1 and TRBJ1-3; D call uncertain. The CDR3 totals 12 residues. Looked up from germline, CDR1 is SGHRS and CDR2 is YFSETQ. V lost 0 bases, J lost 8 bases, and 6 bases lay in between. DNA of the CDR3: TGCGCCAGCAGCTTGGAAGGAGACACCATATATTTT. It codes for CASSLEGDTIYF.

The DNA of the CDR3 is TGTGCCAGCAGTGCCGGGAACACTGAAGCTTTCTTT. Translated: CASSAGNTEAFF. The chain combines TRBV25-1 with TRBJ1-1, with D hard to call. Germline V gene data show CDR1 as MGHDK and CDR2 as SYGVNS. Deletions cut 4 bases from V and 1 base from J, with 4 bases between. This CDR3 has 12 amino acids.

The rearrangement links TRBV4-1 to TRBJ1-3, with 8 nucleotides matching TRBD1. This CDR3 is 17 amino acids long. Trimming at V came to 1 base and at J to 4 bases, leaving 9 bases not matched to a gene. Germline V gene data show CDR1 as MGHRA and CDR2 as YSYEKL. The CDR3 DNA reads TGCGCCAGCAGCCAAGTCGGCAGGGGGCGCTTCGGAAACACCATATATTTT. Protein: CASSQVGRGRFGNTIYF.

The gene calls are TRBV5-1 and TRBJ2-2, with TRBD1 identical over 8 bases. This CDR3 contains 15 residues. Germline-derived CDR1 and CDR2 are SGHRS and YFSETQ. The J segment lost 6 bases and the V segment lost 0 bases, leaving 4 bases of the junction unmatched. The CDR3 DNA follows: TGCGCCAGCAGCTTGGGGACAGGGTTGGCCGGGGAGCTGTTTTTT. This codes for CASSLGTGLAGELFF.

The chain is built from TRBV19 and TRBJ1-6; D is unclear. V dropped 1 base and J dropped 8 bases, with 9 bases sitting between them. This CDR3 is 14 amino acids long. The germline V gene has CDR1 LNHDA and CDR2 SQIVND (reference sequence). CDR3 protein: CASSIGRSDSPLHF. Written as DNA, the CDR3 is TGTGCCAGTAGTATAGGCAGATCGGATTCACCCCTCCACTTT.

The V call is TRBV7-9, the J call TRBJ2-1; D gene unclear. V was pared by 5 bases and J by 2 bases, with 4 bases between. Germline CDR1 is SEHNR and CDR2 is FQNEAQ (reference sequence). CDR3 length: 12 amino acids. The CDR3 nucleotides are TGTGCCAGCAGCGCTCCCTACAATGAGCAGTTCTTC. It specifies CASSAPYNEQFF.

The chain uses TRBV4-2 and TRBJ2-1; 7 bases line up with TRBD1. The CDR3 contains 16 residues. Trimming removed 0 bases from V and 2 bases from J; junction bases left unmatched: 4. Germline V gene data show CDR1 as LGHNA and CDR2 as YNFKEQ. The CDR3 nucleotides are TGTGCCAGCAGCCAAGAAGACAGGGTTCCCTACAATGAGCAGTTCTTC. This sequence encodes CASSQEDRVPYNEQFF.